This T cell receptor beta chain was captured by sequencing in a study of T cell repertoires in cytomegalovirus infection. Across the study: CMV epitopes in the study were HLA-C-restricted (recently identified) and HLA-B-restricted (well studied). Matching HLA type, along with CMV infection, was indicated by public TCR beta signatures.

V was clipped by 0 bases and J by 6 bases; unmatched bases: 10. Germline loops: CDR1 DFQATT, CDR2 SNEGSKA (reference sequence). CDR3 length: 16 residues. Study conclusions and caveats: Cumulative frequency (of public TCR beta family members) identified carriers of CMV plus the relevant HLA. In two of eight donors, the top clonotype was HLA-C-restricted CMV-specific.

As regards this clonotype: Its antigen is not known.

TCRdb re-called the reads with MiXCR, one entry per CDR3 protein. Of 95,000 to 150,000 distinct CDR3 sequences in the sample, roughly a third were seen once. V gene TRBV20-1 combines with J gene TRBJ2-3; 9 bases match TRBD2. The sequence was collected from a human donor in good health (CMV status not recorded). Some clones in this sample may be carry-over from other donors' samples. The material was CD8+ T cells from cultured PBMCs, obtained from culture after CMV antigen stimulation. For the CDR3, the DNA is TGCAGTGCTAGAGATGCCCAGCGGGGGGCCCTGGATACGCAGTATTTT. Residues: CSARDAQRGALDTQYF.